Listed here is a single T cell receptor (beta chain). The source of the sample is a study of OX40 agonist ivuxolimab in advanced cancers. The CDR3 totals 14 residues. The V gene end was trimmed by 6 bases and the J gene end by 5 bases; junction bases not matched to a gene: 4. Germline V CDR1 and CDR2: SNHLY, FYNNEI. Generated by immunoSEQ multiplex PCR, the TCRdb table keeps only in-frame clones and is missing some. The table records over 60,000 clones, 85% of them present only once. This TCR came from an adult with an advanced solid tumor such as melanoma, head and neck, liver or kidney cancer. This chain links TRBV2 with TRBJ1-5; 10 bases are a match to TRBD1. Sample: CD4+ or CD8+ T cells sorted from blood, taken in a trial of the OX40 agonist ivuxolimab. CDR3 residues: CASRPGTGDQPQHF. Here the CDR3 DNA reads TGTGCCAGCAGGCCCGGGACAGGGGATCAGCCCCAGCATTTT.